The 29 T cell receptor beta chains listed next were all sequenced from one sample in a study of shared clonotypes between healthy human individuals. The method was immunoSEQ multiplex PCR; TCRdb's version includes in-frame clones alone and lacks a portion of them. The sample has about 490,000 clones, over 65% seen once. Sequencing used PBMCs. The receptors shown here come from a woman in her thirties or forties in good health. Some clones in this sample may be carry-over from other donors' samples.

The CDR3 region has the DNA TGTGCCAGTAGCGCAGGAGGTCTCCAGTACTTC. It encodes CASSAGGLQYF. V gene TRBV19 combines with J gene TRBJ2-5, with D possibly matching TRBD2 (5 bases). Between the trimmed V and J ends, which lost 6 bases and 10 bases, there was a span of 12 bases. The CDR3 spans 11 residues. Germline V CDR1 and CDR2: LNHDA, SQIVND (reference sequence). Variable domain in full (rest from reference TRBV19 and TRBJ2-5): DGGITQSPKYLFRKEGQNVTLSCEQNLNHDAMYWYRQDPGQGLRLIYYSQIVNDFQKGDIAEGYSVSREKKESFPLTVTSAQKNPTAFYLCASSAGGLQYFGPGTRLLVL.

The chain's CDR3 is CASSRGTGGTKNIQYF. The CDR3 DNA reads as TGCGCCAGCAGCCGCGGGACAGGGGGAACCAAAAACATTCAGTACTTC. The gene calls are TRBV4-1 and TRBJ2-4; 11 bases agree with TRBD1. Germline assignment: CDR1 MGHRA and CDR2 YSYEKL. Trimming cost V 4 bases and J 2 bases; bases outside gene matches: 4. The CDR3 consists of 16 residues.

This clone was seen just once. CDR3 in amino acids: CASSPQTGGASGANVLTF. The DNA for the CDR3 is TGTGCCAGTAGTCCTCAAACAGGGGGGGCATCTGGGGCCAACGTCCTGACTTTC. This chain joins TRBV19 and TRBJ2-6; D may be TRBD1 (8 bases). CDR1 is LNHDA, CDR2 SQIVND, per germline (reference sequence). Deletions cut 5 bases from V and 1 base from J, with 18 bases between. The CDR3 consists of 18 residues.

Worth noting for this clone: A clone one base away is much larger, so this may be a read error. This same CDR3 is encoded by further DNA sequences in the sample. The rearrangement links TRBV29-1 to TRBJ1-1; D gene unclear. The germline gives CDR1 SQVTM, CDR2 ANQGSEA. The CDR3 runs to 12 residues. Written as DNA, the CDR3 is TGCAGCGTTGAAGTGGTTTCTACTGAGGCTTTCTTT. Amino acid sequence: CSVEVVSTEAFF.

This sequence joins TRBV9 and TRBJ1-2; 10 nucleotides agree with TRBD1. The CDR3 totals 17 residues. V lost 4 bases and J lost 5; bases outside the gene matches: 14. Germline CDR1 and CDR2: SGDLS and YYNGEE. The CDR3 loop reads CASSPQTGTGARYGYTF. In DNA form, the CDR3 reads TGTGCCAGCAGCCCCCAGACCGGGACAGGGGCCCGGTATGGCTACACCTTC.

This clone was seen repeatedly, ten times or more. CDR3 loop: CASSHTGPPLKPQHF. As DNA, the CDR3 is TGTGCCAGCAGCCATACCGGGCCCCCTTTGAAGCCCCAGCATTTT. This chain links TRBV4-2 with TRBJ1-5; no definite D call. V was trimmed by 3 bases and J by 8 bases, leaving 17 bases between them. The germline gives CDR1 LGHNA, CDR2 YNFKEQ. The CDR3 consists of 15 residues.

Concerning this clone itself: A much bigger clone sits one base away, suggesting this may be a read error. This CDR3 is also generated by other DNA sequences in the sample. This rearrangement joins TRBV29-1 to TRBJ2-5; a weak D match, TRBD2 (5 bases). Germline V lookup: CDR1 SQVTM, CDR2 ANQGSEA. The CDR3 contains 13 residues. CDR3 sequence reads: CSVEVATQETQYF. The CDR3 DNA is TGCAGCGTTGAAGTAGCGACACAAGAGACTCAGTACTTC.

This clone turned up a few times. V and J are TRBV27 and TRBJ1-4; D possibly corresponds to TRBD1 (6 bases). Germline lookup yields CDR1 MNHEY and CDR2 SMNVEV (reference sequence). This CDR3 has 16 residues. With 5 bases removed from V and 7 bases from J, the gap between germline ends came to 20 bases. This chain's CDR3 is CASSLHEGGAGEKLFF. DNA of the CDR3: TGTGCCAGCAGTCTACACGAGGGGGGCGCAGGTGAAAAACTGTTTTTT. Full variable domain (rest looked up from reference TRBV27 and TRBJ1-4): EAQVTQNPRYLITVTGKKLTVTCSQNMNHEYMSWYRQDPGLGLRQIYYSMNVEVTDKGDVPEGYKVSRKEKRNFPLILESPSPNQTSLYFCASSLHEGGAGEKLFFGSGTQLSVL.

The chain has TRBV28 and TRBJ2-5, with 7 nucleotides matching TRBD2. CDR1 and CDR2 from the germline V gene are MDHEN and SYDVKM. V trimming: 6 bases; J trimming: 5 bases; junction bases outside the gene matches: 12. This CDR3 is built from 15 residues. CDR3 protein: CASRTRGSREETQYF. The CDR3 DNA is TGTGCCAGCAGAACCCGCGGGAGTCGGGAGGAGACCCAGTACTTC.

The CDR3 nucleotides are TGTGCCAGCAGTGCGGACGCTGGGCATGTAAAACTGTTTTTT. It specifies CASSADAGHVKLFF. The chain links TRBV25-1 to TRBJ1-4; D uncertain. Germline CDR1 MGHDK, CDR2 SYGVNS. Trimming removed 4 bases at V and 10 bases at J, with 16 bases between. CDR3 length: 14 residues. The complete variable domain, with remaining parts taken from reference TRBV25-1 and TRBJ1-4, reads EADIYQTPRYLVIGTGKKITLECSQTMGHDKMYWYQQDPGMELHLIHYSYGVNSTEKGDLSSESTVSRIRTEHFPLTLESARPSHTSQYLCASSADAGHVKLFFGSGTQLSVL.

The CDR3 protein is CASSQERQANYGYTF. DNA of the CDR3: TGCGCCAGCAGCCAAGAACGACAGGCTAACTATGGCTACACCTTC. This chain connects TRBV4-1 to TRBJ1-2, with D possibly matching TRBD1 (6 bases). The CDR3 is made up of 15 amino acids. Germline CDR1 is MGHRA and CDR2 is YSYEKL. The V and J ends lost 0 bases and 0 bases respectively, with 8 bases between them.

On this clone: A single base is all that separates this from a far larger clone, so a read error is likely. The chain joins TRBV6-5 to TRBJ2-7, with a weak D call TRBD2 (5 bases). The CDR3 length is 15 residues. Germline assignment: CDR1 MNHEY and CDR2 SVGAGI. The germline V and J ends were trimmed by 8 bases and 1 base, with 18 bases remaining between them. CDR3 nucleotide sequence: TGTGCCAGCGGCGTCTCTACGGACTCATCCTACGAGCAGTACTTC. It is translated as CASGVSTDSSYEQYF.

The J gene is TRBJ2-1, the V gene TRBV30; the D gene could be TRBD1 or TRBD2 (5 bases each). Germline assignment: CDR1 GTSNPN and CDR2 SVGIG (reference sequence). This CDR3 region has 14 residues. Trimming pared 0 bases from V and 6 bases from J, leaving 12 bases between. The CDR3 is CAWSVGKRGNEQFF. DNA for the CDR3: TGTGCCTGGAGTGTCGGGAAAAGGGGCAATGAGCAGTTCTTC.

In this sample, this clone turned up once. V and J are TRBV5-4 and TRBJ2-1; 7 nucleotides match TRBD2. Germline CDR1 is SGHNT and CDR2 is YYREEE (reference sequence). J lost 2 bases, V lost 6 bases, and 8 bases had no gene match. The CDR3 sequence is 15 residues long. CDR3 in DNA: TGTGCCAGCACCGAAACTAGCGATCCCTACAATGAGCAGTTCTTC. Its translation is CASTETSDPYNEQFF.

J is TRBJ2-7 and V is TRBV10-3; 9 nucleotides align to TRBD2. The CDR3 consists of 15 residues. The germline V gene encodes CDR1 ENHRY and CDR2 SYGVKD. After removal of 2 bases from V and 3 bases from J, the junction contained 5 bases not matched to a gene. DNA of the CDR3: TGTGCCATCAGTGAGGCTAGCGGGGATATCTACGAGCAGTACTTC. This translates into CAISEASGDIYEQYF.

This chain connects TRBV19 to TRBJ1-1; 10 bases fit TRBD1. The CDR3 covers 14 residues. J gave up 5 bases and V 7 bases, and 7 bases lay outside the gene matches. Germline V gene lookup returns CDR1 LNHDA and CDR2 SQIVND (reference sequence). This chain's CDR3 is CASKVTGGETEAFF. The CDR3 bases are TGTGCCAGTAAGGTGACAGGGGGCGAAACTGAAGCTTTCTTT.

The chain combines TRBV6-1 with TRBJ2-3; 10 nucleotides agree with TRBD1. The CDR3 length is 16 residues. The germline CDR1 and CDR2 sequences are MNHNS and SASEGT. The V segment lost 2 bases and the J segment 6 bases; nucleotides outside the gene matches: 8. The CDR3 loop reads CASSEIGTGAFDTQYF. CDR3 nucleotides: TGTGCCAGCAGTGAAATTGGGACAGGGGCTTTCGATACGCAGTATTTT.

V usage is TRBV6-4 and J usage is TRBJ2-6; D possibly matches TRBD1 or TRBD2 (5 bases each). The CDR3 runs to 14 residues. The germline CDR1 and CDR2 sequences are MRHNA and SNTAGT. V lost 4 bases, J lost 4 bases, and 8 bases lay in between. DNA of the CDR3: TGTGCCAGCAGTGGGGGGTCCGGGGCCAACGTCCTGACTTTC. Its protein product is CASSGGSGANVLTF.

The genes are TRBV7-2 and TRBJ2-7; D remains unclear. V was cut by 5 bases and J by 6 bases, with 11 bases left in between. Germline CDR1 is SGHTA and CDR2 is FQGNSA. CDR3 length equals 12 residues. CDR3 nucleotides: TGTGCCAGCAGCGCCGGATGGGCCGAGCAGTACTTC. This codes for CASSAGWAEQYF.

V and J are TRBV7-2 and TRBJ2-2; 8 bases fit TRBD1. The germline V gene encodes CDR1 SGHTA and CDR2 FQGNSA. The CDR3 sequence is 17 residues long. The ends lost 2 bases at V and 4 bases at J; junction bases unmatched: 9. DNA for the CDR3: TGTGCCAGCAGCTTATTCGGTCCAGGGGGCGGCACCGGGGAGCTGTTTTTT. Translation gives CASSLFGPGGGTGELFF.

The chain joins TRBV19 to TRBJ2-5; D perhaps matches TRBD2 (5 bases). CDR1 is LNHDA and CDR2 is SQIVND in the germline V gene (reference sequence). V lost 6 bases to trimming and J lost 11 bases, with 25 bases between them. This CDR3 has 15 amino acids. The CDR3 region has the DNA TGTGCCAGTAGATCCCTAGCTGGGCTATCTGAAGAGCAGTACTTC. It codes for CASRSLAGLSEEQYF.

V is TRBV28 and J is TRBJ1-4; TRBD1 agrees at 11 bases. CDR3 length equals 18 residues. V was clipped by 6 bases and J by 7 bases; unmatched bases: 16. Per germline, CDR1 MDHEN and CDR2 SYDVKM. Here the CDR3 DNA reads TGTGCCAGCAGGGAACCGGGACAGGGGGTACGAGTGGGTGAAAAACTGTTTTTT. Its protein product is CASREPGQGVRVGEKLFF.

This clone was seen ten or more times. The CDR3 protein is CASSGIPGGVKETQYF. Written as DNA, the CDR3 is TGTGCCAGCAGCGGCATTCCCGGGGGGGTCAAAGAGACCCAGTACTTC. The chain carries TRBV5-5 and TRBJ2-5, with 8 bases fitting TRBD2. The CDR3 is 16 residues long. From germline, CDR1 is SGHKS and CDR2 YYEKEE (reference sequence). V lost 4 bases and J lost 3; bases outside the gene matches: 11.

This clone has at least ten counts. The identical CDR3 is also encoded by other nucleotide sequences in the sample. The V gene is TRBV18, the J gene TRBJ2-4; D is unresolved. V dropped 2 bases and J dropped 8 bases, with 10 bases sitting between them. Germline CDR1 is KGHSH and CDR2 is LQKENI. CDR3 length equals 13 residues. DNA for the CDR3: TGTGCCAGCTCACCAAACGGCGCTGACATTCAGTACTTC. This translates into CASSPNGADIQYF.

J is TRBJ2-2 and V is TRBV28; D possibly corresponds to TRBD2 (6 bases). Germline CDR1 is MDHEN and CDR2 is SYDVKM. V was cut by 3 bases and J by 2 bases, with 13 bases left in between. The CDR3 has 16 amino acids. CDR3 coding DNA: TGTGCCAGCAGTTTGACGGGAGCGGTTAACACCGGGGAGCTGTTTTTT. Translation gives CASSLTGAVNTGELFF.

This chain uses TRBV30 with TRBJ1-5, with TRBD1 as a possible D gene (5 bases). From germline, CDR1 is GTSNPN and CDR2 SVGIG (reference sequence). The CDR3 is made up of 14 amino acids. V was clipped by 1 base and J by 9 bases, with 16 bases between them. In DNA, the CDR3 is TGTGCCTGGAGTGAAATGACAGCGGGGACGCCCCAGCATTTT. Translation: CAWSEMTAGTPQHF.

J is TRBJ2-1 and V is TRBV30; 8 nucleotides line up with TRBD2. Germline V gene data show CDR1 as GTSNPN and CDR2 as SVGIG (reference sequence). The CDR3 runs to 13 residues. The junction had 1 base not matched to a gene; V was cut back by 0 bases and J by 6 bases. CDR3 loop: CAWSVGTSNEQFF. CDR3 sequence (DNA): TGTGCCTGGAGTGTCGGGACTAGCAATGAGCAGTTCTTC. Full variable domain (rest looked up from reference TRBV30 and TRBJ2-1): SQTIHQWPATLVQPVGSPLSLECTVEGTSNPNLYWYRQAAGRGLQLLFYSVGIGQISSEVPQNLSASRPQDRQFILSSKKLLLSDSGFYLCAWSVGTSNEQFFGPGTRLTVL.

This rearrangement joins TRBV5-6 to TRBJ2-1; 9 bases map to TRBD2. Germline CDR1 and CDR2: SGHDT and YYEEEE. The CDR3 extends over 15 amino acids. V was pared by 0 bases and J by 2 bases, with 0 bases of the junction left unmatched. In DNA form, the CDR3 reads TGTGCCAGCAGCTTGGGACTAGCGGCCTACAATGAGCAGTTCTTC. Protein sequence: CASSLGLAAYNEQFF.

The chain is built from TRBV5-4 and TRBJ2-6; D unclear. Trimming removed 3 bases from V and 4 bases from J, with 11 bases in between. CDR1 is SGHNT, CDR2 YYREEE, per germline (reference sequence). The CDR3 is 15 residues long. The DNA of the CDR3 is TGTGCCAGCAGCTCTCGTTATAGCGGGGCCAACGTCCTGACTTTC. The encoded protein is CASSSRYSGANVLTF.